This T cell receptor beta chain is from a study of T cell responses to AZD1222 COVID-19 vaccine (dated by TCRdb to the early 2020s). As for the study more broadly: TCR sequencing was performed for 230 to 250 trial participants, of whom about 210 were given two doses of AZD1222 and roughly 25 were given two doses of MenACWY control vaccine. Trial participants were enrolled by age into 18-55, 56-69 and 70-plus year subgroups, with about 150, 28 and 57 TCR-sequenced participants respectively.

The CDR3 regions of human TCRbeta chains were subjected to immunosequencing. The published analysis was carried out like this. Repertoire TCRs were checked for matches against a reference library of SARS-CoV-2-specific TCRs that had been generated using the MIRA antigen-specificity platform. Breadth meant the fraction of unique TCRs that were SARS-CoV-2-associated, whereas depth meant the fraction of total T cells that were SARS-CoV-2-associated. Each spike-specific TCR was assigned to its reactive spike region and to a CD4 or CD8 class using the MIRA data. Log10-transformed breadth and depth values were compared by one-way ANOVA with Sidak's multiple comparisons tests. TCRdb took this table from immuneACCESS and kept in-frame rearrangements with V and J called. Such tables lack part of the clones; where checked against another copy, unresolved V genes explain under half of the gap, and the rest is unexplained. V, J and clone size are those of that table, while D and trimming were read from the DNA. In this sample the table shows 75,000 to 100,000 clones, roughly 90% of which occur a single time. Roughly 3.1% of the sample is held by the ten biggest clonotypes.

As for this clone: Its antigen remains unidentified. Base qualities are missing; no much larger clone stands one base away.

The V end loses 0 bases and the J end loses 4 bases, and a stretch of 10 bases separates them. The CDR3 starts with the cysteine, ends with the phenylalanine, and has 14 residues. The CDR3 DNA has 42 bases and is translated from base 1. As encoded in the germline V gene, CDR1 is SGHRS while CDR2 is YFSETQ. What the study reported, not specific to this receptor: Because no day 14 peak-response samples were available, the repertoires could be characterized only after the peak T cell response. In the small 56-69-year group, the increase in depth fell short of significance, most likely because of low power. Nearly half of unique spike-specific TCRs reportedly recognized epitopes outside regions mutated in the B.1.351 and B.1.1.7 variants. After two AZD1222 doses, spike-specific TCR breadth and depth were significantly higher than at day 0 and than in MenACWY recipients. Vaccine-associated CD4 TCRs spanned the whole spike protein, with dominant responses in regions 160-218 and 743-854. Conclusions about previously exposed vaccinees were limited because only six AZD1222 recipients were SARS-CoV-2 seropositive at baseline. Participants were mostly white British, with more females than males. The authors suggested clonal diversity may have been underestimated.

The meaning of the sample's time point label: about 28 days (+/-7) after the second vaccine dose. AZD1222 recipients given second doses at about 4 weeks or at about 12 weeks were pooled, since spike-specific TCR depth and breadth were not found to differ between the two schedules. The vaccinee samples were drawn from two UK trials, COV001 and COV002, one of which was a single-blind randomized controlled phase 2/3 trial testing AZD1222 (ChAdOx1 nCoV-19) in healthy adults. For TCRbeta chain sequencing, PBMC samples from trial participants were taken at day 0 and at day 28 after the second dose. The specimen comprised peripheral blood, sampled 28 days after the second AZD1222 dose. Recombination joined TRBV5-1 with TRBJ2-5; the D segment could be TRBD1, given 5 matching bases. This TCR was recovered from an adult who received the AZD1222 COVID-19 vaccine. CDR3 loop: CASSLAAGRETQYF. The bases are TGCGCCAGCAGCTTGGCAGCAGGGCGAGAGACCCAGTACTTC.